The subject of this entry is one T cell receptor beta chain. Which antigen it targets is not known. No clone much larger than this one lies a single base away; base qualities are absent. The library was obtained by the immunoSEQ multiplex PCR assay. TCRdb limited this immuneACCESS table to in-frame rearrangements with V and J called. A share of clones is missing; checked studies link under half to unresolved V genes, and the rest is unexplained. This sample holds approximately 140,000 clones; around 92% were observed only once. Of the sample, roughly 8% is held by the ten largest clones. The sample comes from a study of control samples from healthy donors and cancer patients (TCRdb year 2020). V sheds 5 bases and J sheds 0 bases, leaving 11 bases between their ends. Inclusive of the bounding cysteine and phenylalanine, the CDR3 is 15 residues long. The CDR3 DNA has 45 bases and is translated from base 1. The CDR1 and CDR2 encoded by the germline V gene are WSHSY and SAAADI.

The chain links TRBV10-2 with TRBJ2-1; the D gene may be TRBD1 or TRBD2, since each aligns over 5 bases. The receptor was isolated from a man over 45 with head and neck cancer. The sample taken for sequencing was PBMCs. The CDR3 has the sequence CASSPGPSSYNEQFF. The nucleotide sequence reads TGCGCCAGCAGTCCGGGACCCAGCTCCTACAATGAGCAGTTCTTC.